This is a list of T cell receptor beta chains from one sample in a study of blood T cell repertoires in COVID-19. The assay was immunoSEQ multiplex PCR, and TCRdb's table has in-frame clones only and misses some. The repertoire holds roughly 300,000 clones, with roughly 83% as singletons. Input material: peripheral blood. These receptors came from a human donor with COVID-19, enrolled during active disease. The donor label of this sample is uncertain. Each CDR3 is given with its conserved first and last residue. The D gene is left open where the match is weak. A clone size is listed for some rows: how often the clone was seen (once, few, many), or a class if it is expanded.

CDR3: CASSLKAGGPGTGELFF
DNA: TGTGCCAGCAGCTTGAAGGCGGGAGGGCCCGGTACCGGGGAGCTGTTTTTT
size: -
V: TRBV5-4
D: TRBD2
J: TRBJ2-2
length: 17

CDR3: CASSFLTGGNGAYEQYF
DNA: TGTGCCAGCAGCTTTTTAACGGGAGGGAACGGGGCCTACGAGCAGTACTTC
size: -
V: TRBV13
D: TRBD2
J: TRBJ2-7
length: 17

CDR3: CASSPVLNYGYTF
DNA: TGTGCCAGCAGTCCCGTACTTAACTATGGCTACACCTTC
size: once
V: TRBV12-3/TRBV12-4
D: -
J: TRBJ1-2
length: 13

CDR3: CATSDQFGYTF
DNA: TGTGCCACCAGTGACCAGTTCGGCTACACCTTC
size: many
V: TRBV24-1
D: -
J: TRBJ1-2
length: 11

CDR3: CASSLDLGQGFGYTF
DNA: TGTGCCAGCAGCTTAGATTTGGGACAGGGCTTTGGCTACACCTTC
size: -
V: TRBV7-9
D: TRBD1
J: TRBJ1-2
length: 15

CDR3: CASSFPRTGLFETQYF
DNA: TGTGCCAGCAGTTTCCCACGAACGGGTCTTTTTGAGACCCAGTACTTC
size: few
V: TRBV28
D: -
J: TRBJ2-5
length: 16

CDR3: CASSLVASGSTDTQYF
DNA: TGTGCCAGCAGCTTAGTGGCTAGCGGGAGCACAGATACGCAGTATTTT
size: -
V: TRBV11-2
D: TRBD2
J: TRBJ2-3
length: 16

CDR3: CASSQRTGFGANVLTF
DNA: TGTGCCAGCAGCCAACGGACAGGGTTTGGGGCCAACGTCCTGACTTTC
size: -
V: TRBV5-6
D: TRBD1
J: TRBJ2-6
length: 16

CDR3: CAIRFDSSNTEAFF
DNA: TGTGCCATCAGGTTCGACAGCTCGAACACTGAAGCTTTCTTT
size: -
V: TRBV10-3
D: -
J: TRBJ1-1
length: 14

CDR3: CASSFSGTGGYEQYF
DNA: TGTGCCAGCAGCTTCTCCGGGACAGGGGGCTACGAGCAGTACTTC
size: -
V: TRBV7-9
D: TRBD1
J: TRBJ2-7
length: 15

CDR3: CASSATSARGTQYF
DNA: TGTGCCAGCAGCGCCACTAGCGCCCGGGGTACGCAGTATTTT
size: -
V: TRBV7-9
D: TRBD2
J: TRBJ2-3
length: 14

CDR3: CASSIRGFGEKLFF
DNA: TGTGCCAGCAGTATTAGGGGGTTTGGTGAAAAACTGTTTTTT
size: once
V: TRBV6-5
D: -
J: TRBJ1-4
length: 14

CDR3: CASSPTLAGVTGELFF
DNA: TGTGCCAGCAGTCCAACTCTAGCGGGAGTCACCGGGGAGCTGTTTTTT
size: -
V: TRBV27
D: TRBD2
J: TRBJ2-2
length: 16

CDR3: CASSPTAAGDRGNTIYF
DNA: TGTGCCAGCAGCCCAACCGCGGCCGGGGATCGTGGAAACACCATATATTTT
size: -
V: TRBV9
D: -
J: TRBJ1-3
length: 17

CDR3: CASSWTGVSYEQYF
DNA: TGTGCCAGCAGTTGGACAGGGGTATCCTACGAGCAGTACTTC
size: -
V: TRBV27
D: TRBD1
J: TRBJ2-7
length: 14

CDR3: CASSTSGGHGSPLHF
DNA: TGTGCCAGTAGTACCTCGGGGGGGCACGGTTCACCCCTCCACTTT
size: many
V: TRBV19
D: -
J: TRBJ1-6
length: 15

CDR3: CATSIRGQGRNTIYF
DNA: TGTGCCACCAGCATACGAGGACAGGGGAGAAACACCATATATTTT
size: -
V: TRBV15
D: TRBD1
J: TRBJ1-3
length: 15

CDR3: CASSLAGYSYGYTF
DNA: TGTGCCAGCAGCTTAGCGGGCTACTCCTATGGCTACACCTTC
size: -
V: TRBV7-2
D: -
J: TRBJ1-2
length: 14

CDR3: CASSLGSGPNTGELFF
DNA: TGTGCCAGCAGCTTAGGTTCAGGCCCGAACACCGGGGAGCTGTTTTTT
size: -
V: TRBV7-9
D: -
J: TRBJ2-2
length: 16

CDR3: CASSQDRQGAGYGYTF
DNA: TGTGCCAGCAGCCAAGATCGACAGGGGGCTGGCTATGGCTACACCTTC
size: -
V: TRBV4-2
D: TRBD1
J: TRBJ1-2
length: 16

CDR3: CASSLVRDLNTEAFF
DNA: TGTGCCAGCAGCTTGGTGAGGGATTTGAACACTGAAGCTTTCTTT
size: -
V: TRBV5-8
D: -
J: TRBJ1-1
length: 15

CDR3: CASSGSGTFGELFF
DNA: TGTGCCAGCAGCGGTAGCGGGACCTTTGGGGAGCTGTTTTTT
size: -
V: TRBV9
D: TRBD2
J: TRBJ2-2
length: 14

CDR3: CSVRQGSSYEQYF
DNA: TGCAGCGTTCGACAGGGAAGCTCCTACGAGCAGTACTTC
size: -
V: TRBV29-1
D: TRBD1
J: TRBJ2-7
length: 13

CDR3: CASSLGVADTQYF
DNA: TGCGCCAGCTCCCTCGGAGTGGCAGATACGCAGTATTTT
size: once
V: TRBV10-1
D: -
J: TRBJ2-3
length: 13

CDR3: CACAVSGTGETQYF
DNA: TGTGCCTGCGCCGTGAGCGGGACCGGAGAGACCCAGTACTTC
size: few
V: TRBV30
D: TRBD2
J: TRBJ2-5
length: 14

CDR3: CAWSGALQTNTGELFF
DNA: TGTGCCTGGAGTGGGGCGTTGCAGACAAACACCGGGGAGCTGTTTTTT
size: -
V: TRBV30
D: -
J: TRBJ2-2
length: 16

CDR3: CASSEALPGSQPQHF
DNA: TGTGCCAGCAGTGAAGCTCTCCCAGGGTCTCAGCCCCAGCATTTT
size: -
V: TRBV2
D: -
J: TRBJ1-5
length: 15

CDR3: CATKPRAAYDSGANVLTF
DNA: TGTGCCACCAAACCTAGAGCAGCCTATGACTCTGGGGCCAACGTCCTGACTTTC
size: -
V: TRBV19
D: -
J: TRBJ2-6
length: 18

CDR3: CASSPAGTSGRMVYNEQFF
DNA: TGTGCCAGCTCACCGGCTGGGACTAGCGGGAGAATGGTGTACAATGAGCAGTTCTTC
size: -
V: TRBV18
D: TRBD2
J: TRBJ2-1
length: 19

CDR3: CASSPQGAFTEAFF
DNA: TGTGCCAGCAGCCCACAAGGGGCGTTCACTGAAGCTTTCTTT
size: -
V: TRBV7-2
D: -
J: TRBJ1-1
length: 14

CDR3: CASSGTSGLAKNIQYF
DNA: TGTGCCAGCAGTGGGACTAGCGGTCTAGCCAAAAACATTCAGTACTTC
size: -
V: TRBV5-4
D: TRBD2
J: TRBJ2-4
length: 16

CDR3: CASSLGDRGFDQPQHF
DNA: TGTGCCAGCAGCTTGGGGGACAGGGGGTTCGATCAGCCCCAGCATTTT
size: -
V: TRBV7-9
D: TRBD1
J: TRBJ1-5
length: 16

CDR3: CSGRTSGGHNEQFF
DNA: TGCAGCGGTAGGACTAGCGGGGGACACAATGAGCAGTTCTTC
size: -
V: TRBV29-1
D: TRBD2
J: TRBJ2-1
length: 14

CDR3: CASSTLSPREAFF
DNA: TGTGCCAGTAGTACCCTTTCTCCCCGGGAAGCTTTCTTT
size: -
V: TRBV19
D: -
J: TRBJ1-1
length: 13

CDR3: CASSIGLASDQPQHF
DNA: TGTGCCAGTAGTATAGGGCTGGCCAGCGATCAGCCCCAGCATTTT
size: -
V: TRBV19
D: -
J: TRBJ1-5
length: 15